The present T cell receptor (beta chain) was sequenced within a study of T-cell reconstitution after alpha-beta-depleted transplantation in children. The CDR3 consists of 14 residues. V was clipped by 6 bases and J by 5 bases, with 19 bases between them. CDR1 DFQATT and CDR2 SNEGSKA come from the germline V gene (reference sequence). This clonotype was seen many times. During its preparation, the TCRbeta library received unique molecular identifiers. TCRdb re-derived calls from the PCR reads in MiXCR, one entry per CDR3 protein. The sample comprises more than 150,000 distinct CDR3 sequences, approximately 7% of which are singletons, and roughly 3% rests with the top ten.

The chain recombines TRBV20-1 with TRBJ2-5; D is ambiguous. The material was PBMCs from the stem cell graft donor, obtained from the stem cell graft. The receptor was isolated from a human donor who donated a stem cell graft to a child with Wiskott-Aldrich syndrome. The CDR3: CSAVQTYPRETQYF. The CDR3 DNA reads TGCAGTGCCGTTCAGACCTACCCAAGGGAGACCCAGTACTTC.